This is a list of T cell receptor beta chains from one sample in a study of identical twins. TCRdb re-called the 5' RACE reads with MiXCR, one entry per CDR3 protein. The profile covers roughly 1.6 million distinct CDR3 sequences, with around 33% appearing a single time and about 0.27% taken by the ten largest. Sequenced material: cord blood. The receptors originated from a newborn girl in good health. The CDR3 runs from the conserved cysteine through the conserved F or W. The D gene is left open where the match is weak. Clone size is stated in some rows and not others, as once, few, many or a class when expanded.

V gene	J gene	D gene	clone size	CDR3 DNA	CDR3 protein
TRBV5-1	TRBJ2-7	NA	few	TGCGCCAGCACCCCAGGGGAAGGCTACGAGCAGTACTTC	CASTPGEGYEQYF
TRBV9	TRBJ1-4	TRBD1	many	TGTGCCAGCTCGGGTCAGGGGGATGAAAAACTGTTTTTT	CASSGQGDEKLFF
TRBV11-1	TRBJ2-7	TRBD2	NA	TGTGCCAGCAGCCTGAATCGACTAGCGGGGGTAAGCTCCTACGAGCAGTACTTC	CASSLNRLAGVSSYEQYF
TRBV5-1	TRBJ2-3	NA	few	TGCGCCAGCAGTGGTAGCGTCACAGATACGCAGTATTTT	CASSGSVTDTQYF
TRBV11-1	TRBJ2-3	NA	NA	TGTGCCAGCAGCCACTTCGGAACTAGCACAGATACGCAGTATTTT	CASSHFGTSTDTQYF
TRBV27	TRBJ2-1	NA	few	TGTGCCAGCAGTTTATCCAGGCATTCGAACAATGAGCAGTTCTTC	CASSLSRHSNNEQFF
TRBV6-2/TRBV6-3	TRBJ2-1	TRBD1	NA	TGTGCCAGCAGTTACTTGGGACAGGCTTACAATGAGCAGTTCTTC	CASSYLGQAYNEQFF
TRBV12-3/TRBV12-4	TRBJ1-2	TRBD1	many	TGTGCCAGCAGTTTAGGTCTTACACAGGGGGCAGTTGGCTACACCTTC	CASSLGLTQGAVGYTF
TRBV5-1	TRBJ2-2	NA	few	TGCGCCAGCAGCTCGGGACACCTGAACACCGGGGAGCTGTTTTTT	CASSSGHLNTGELFF
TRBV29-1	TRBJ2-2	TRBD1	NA	TGCAGCGTTGGCGGGACAGGGAACACCAGGGAGCTGTTTTTT	CSVGGTGNTRELFF
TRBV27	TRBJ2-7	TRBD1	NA	TGTGCCAGCAGTTTATCACAGGGGGCGGTTTACGAGCAGTACTTC	CASSLSQGAVYEQYF
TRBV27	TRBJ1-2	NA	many	TGTGCCAGCAGTTTATCGAGGGGAGGAGGCTACACCTTC	CASSLSRGGGYTF
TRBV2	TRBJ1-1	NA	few	TGTGCCAGCAGGGGGTCCCTTATGACTGAAGCTTTCTTT	CASRGSLMTEAFF
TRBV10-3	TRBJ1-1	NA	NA	TGTGCCATCAGTGACCCTACAGAAGACACTGAAGCTTTCTTT	CAISDPTEDTEAFF
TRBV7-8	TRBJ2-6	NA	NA	TGTGCCAGCAGCCTAAAGGGATCCCCTGGGGCCAACGTCCTGACTTTC	CASSLKGSPGANVLTF
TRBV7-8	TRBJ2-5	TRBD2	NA	TGTGCCAGCAGTGACACTAGCGCTAAAGAGACCCAGTACTTC	CASSDTSAKETQYF
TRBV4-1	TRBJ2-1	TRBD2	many	TGTGCCAGCAGCTTAGGGTTAGCGGGACTTTACAATGAGCAGTTCTTC	CASSLGLAGLYNEQFF
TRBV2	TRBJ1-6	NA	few	TGTGCCAGCAGCAGACAGGAGAATTCACCCCTCCACTTT	CASSRQENSPLHF
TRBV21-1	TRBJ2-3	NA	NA	TGTGCCAGCAGCAAAGAAGAGCGACTAGCGGGGGGATGGGTCACAGATACGCAGTATTTT	CASSKEERLAGGWVTDTQYF
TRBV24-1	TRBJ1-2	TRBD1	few	TGTGCCACCAGTGCTCCTGACAGGGTCGTGGACTATGGCTACACCTTC	CATSAPDRVVDYGYTF